This is a list of T cell receptor beta chains from one sample in a study of shared clonotypes between healthy human individuals. Profiled with immunoSEQ multiplex PCR; TCRdb holds only in-frame clones, not every one. The repertoire holds 1 million to 1.3 million clones, with 78% as singletons. Source material: memory CD4+ T cells from PBMCs. These receptor sequences come from a man younger than 30 in good health. Some clones in this sample may be carry-over from other donors' samples. CDR3s include the opening cysteine and the closing phenylalanine or tryptophan. The order of the fields is V gene, CDR3 protein.

TRBV5-1	CASSLGQRPDRTILAGHPWEQYF
TRBV5-4	CASSLWTGTGELFF
TRBV5-1	CASSLIAGMTYNEQFF
TRBV29-1	CSAESSRETQYF